This T cell receptor (beta chain) was found in a study of CXCR3-negative and CXCR3-positive naive CD8 T cells. Study-wide points: In both naive subsets diversity was comparably high, whereas memory CD8+ cells showed much lower diversity. Whereas memory cells differed, naive CXCR3-negative and CXCR3-positive cells shared similar TRBV-TRBJ usage. Between one naive subset and the other, surface CD5 was comparable, and TCR strength was inferred from TRB CDR3 properties.

5' RACE with UMI labels generated the TRB cDNA libraries. After re-calling the 5' RACE reads, TCRdb lists one entry per CDR3 protein, DNA absent. Its table lists 35,000 to 50,000 distinct CDR3 sequences. According to its frequency, this clonotype is medium-sized. The antigen remains undetermined. Triplicates of 300,000 or so cells were sorted from each CD8+ T cell subset. Specimen: memory CD8+ T cells from blood. This clonotype was obtained from a human donor in good health. Some clones in this sample may be carry-over from other donors' samples.

Here the CDR3 reads CASSLVSDEQFF. The V and J genes are TRBV7-6 and TRBJ2-1. CDR1 is SGHVS and CDR2 is FNYEAQ in the germline V gene. The CDR3 covers 12 residues.